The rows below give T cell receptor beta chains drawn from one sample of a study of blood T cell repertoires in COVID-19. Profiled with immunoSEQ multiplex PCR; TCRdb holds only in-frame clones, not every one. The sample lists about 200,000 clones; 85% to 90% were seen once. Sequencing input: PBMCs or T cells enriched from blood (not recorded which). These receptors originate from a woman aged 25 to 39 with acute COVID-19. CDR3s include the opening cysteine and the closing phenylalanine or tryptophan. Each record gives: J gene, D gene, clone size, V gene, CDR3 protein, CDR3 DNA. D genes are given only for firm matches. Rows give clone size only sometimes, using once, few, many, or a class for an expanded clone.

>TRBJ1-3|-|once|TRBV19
CASSSSSSGNTIYF
TGTGCCAGTAGTAGTTCCAGCTCTGGAAACACCATATATTTT
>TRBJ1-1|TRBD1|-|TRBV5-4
CASSPLTGEAFF
TGTGCCAGCAGCCCCTTGACAGGGGAAGCTTTCTTT
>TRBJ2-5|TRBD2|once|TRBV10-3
CAISESLAGGLGETQYF
TGTGCCATCAGTGAGTCACTAGCGGGGGGGCTGGGTGAGACCCAGTACTTC
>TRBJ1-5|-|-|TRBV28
CASSSTGNQPQHF
TGTGCCAGCAGTTCTACAGGGAATCAGCCCCAGCATTTT
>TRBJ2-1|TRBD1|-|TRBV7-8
CASSVGQGALEQFF
TGTGCCAGCAGCGTAGGACAGGGGGCCTTAGAGCAGTTCTTC
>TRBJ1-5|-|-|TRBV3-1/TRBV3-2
CASSQVGGGNQPQHF
TGTGCCAGCAGCCAAGTAGGGGGAGGCAATCAGCCCCAGCATTTT
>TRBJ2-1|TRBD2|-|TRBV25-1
CASSETSGGANEQFF
TGTGCCAGCAGTGAGACTAGCGGGGGGGCAAATGAGCAGTTCTTC
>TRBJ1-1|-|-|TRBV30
CAWTPDREPEAFF
TGTGCCTGGACCCCTGATCGGGAGCCTGAAGCTTTCTTT
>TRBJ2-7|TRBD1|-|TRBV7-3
CASSIQGNSEQYF
TGTGCCAGCAGCATACAGGGGAACTCCGAGCAGTACTTC
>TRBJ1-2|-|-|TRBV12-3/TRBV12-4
CASSLTAGGYTF
TGTGCCAGCAGTTTGACAGCAGGTGGCTACACCTTC
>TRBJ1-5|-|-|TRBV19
CASSRDTNQPQHF
TGTGCCAGTAGTCGCGACACCAATCAGCCCCAGCATTTT